The 9 T cell receptor beta chains below come from one sample, sequenced in a study of a mutant IDH1 vaccine in newly diagnosed glioma. No antigen is known for these receptors. Clones were read by immunoSEQ multiplex PCR, and TCRdb kept only the in-frame ones, dropping some. The repertoire holds about 44,000 clones, with approximately 89% as singletons. The time point was: week 23, last vaccination. Every vaccination contained 300 ug of the mutant IDH1 20-mer peptide and was paired with topical imiquimod. The sample here was PBMCs, taken from a glioma patient whose treatment included an IDH1 peptide vaccine. Source of these receptors: a man in his fifties with glioma.

The J gene is TRBJ1-1, the V gene TRBV7-8; weak D call: TRBD1 (6 bases). This CDR3 spans 19 amino acids. Germline lookup yields CDR1 SGHVS and CDR2 FQNEAQ. V lost 0 bases, J lost 4 bases, and 24 bases lay in between. The CDR3, as DNA: TGTGCCAGCAGCTTAGCGCTAAGGGTAGGGGGGCCCCGAGGCACTGAAGCTTTCTTT. Translated: CASSLALRVGGPRGTEAFF. Using reference TRBV7-8 and TRBJ1-1 for the parts outside the CDR3, the full variable domain is GAGVSQSPRYKVAKRGQDVALRCDPISGHVSLFWYQQALGQGPEFLTYFQNEAQLDKSGLPSDRFFAERPEGSVSTLKIQRTQQEDSAVYLCASSLALRVGGPRGTEAFFGQGTRLTVV.

V gene TRBV28 combines with J gene TRBJ2-7, with 11 bases lining up with TRBD1. The CDR3 runs 14 residues. CDR1 is MDHEN and CDR2 is SYDVKM in the germline V gene. The junction had 4 bases not matched to a gene; V was cut back by 6 bases and J by 3 bases. CDR3 protein: CASSRTGGLYEQYF. DNA of the CDR3: TGTGCCAGCAGCCGGACAGGGGGCCTCTACGAGCAGTACTTC.

V is TRBV2 and J is TRBJ1-1, with 12 nucleotides matching TRBD1. CDR1 SNHLY and CDR2 FYNNEI come from the germline V gene. This CDR3 has 17 amino acids. The J segment lost 6 bases and the V segment lost 6 bases, leaving 14 bases of the junction unmatched. The CDR3 region has the DNA TGTGCCAGCAGGGGGGGGACAGGGGGCACGTTTAGCCCTGAAGCTTTCTTT. Translating it yields CASRGGTGGTFSPEAFF.

The V and J genes are TRBV27 and TRBJ2-1, with 14 bases matching TRBD2. The CDR3 sequence is 15 residues long. The J segment lost 9 bases and the V segment lost 4 bases, leaving 5 bases of the junction unmatched. Germline V gene sequence: CDR1 MNHEY, CDR2 SMNVEV (reference sequence). CDR3 in DNA: TGTGCCAGCAGTTGGGGGGGACTAGCGGGAGCTGAGCAGTTCTTC. It specifies CASSWGGLAGAEQFF.

The chain uses TRBV15 and TRBJ2-5; TRBD2 might be the D (5 bases). Germline assignment: CDR1 LNHNV and CDR2 YYDKDF (reference sequence). V lost 3 bases and J lost 3, with 14 bases in between. The CDR3 has 15 amino acids. Here the CDR3 reads CATSRARVGEETQYF. The CDR3 DNA is TGTGCCACCAGCAGGGCACGGGTCGGGGAAGAGACCCAGTACTTC.

The chain has TRBV7-9 and TRBJ2-7; TRBD1 agrees at 7 bases. With 2 bases clipped from V and 5 bases from J, the junction kept 6 bases outside the gene matches. CDR3 length: 14 amino acids. The germline V gene encodes CDR1 SEHNR and CDR2 FQNEAQ (reference sequence). The chain's CDR3 is CASSLRQGADEQYF. CDR3 in DNA: TGTGCCAGCAGCTTACGACAGGGAGCCGACGAGCAGTACTTC.

V usage is TRBV29-1 and J usage is TRBJ1-1, with TRBD1 identical over 8 bases. This CDR3 has 13 amino acids. Trimming cost V 7 bases and J 0 bases; bases outside gene matches: 4. CDR1 is SQVTM, CDR2 ANQGSEA, per germline. The CDR3 bases are TGCAGCGCTACGGGACAGGTGAACACTGAAGCTTTCTTT. The encoded protein is CSATGQVNTEAFF.

Here the CDR3 reads CASSPYGTGGLAGEAEQFF. CDR3 DNA sequence: TGCGCCAGCAGCCCCTACGGGACAGGGGGACTAGCGGGAGAAGCTGAGCAGTTCTTC. V gene TRBV5-1 combines with J gene TRBJ2-1, with TRBD2 matching over 14 bases. This CDR3 is 19 amino acids long. CDR1 is SGHRS, CDR2 YFSETQ, per germline. Trimming at V came to 4 bases and at J to 9 bases, leaving 18 bases not matched to a gene.

The chain links TRBV11-2 to TRBJ1-2, with a tentative D call TRBD1 (6 bases). This CDR3 region has 13 residues. V was clipped by 7 bases and J by 8 bases, with 17 bases between them. CDR1 and CDR2 from the germline V gene are SGHAT and FQNNGV. The CDR3 sequence is CASILLGGSGYTF. As DNA, the CDR3 is TGTGCCAGCATCCTCCTAGGGGGTAGCGGCTACACCTTC.